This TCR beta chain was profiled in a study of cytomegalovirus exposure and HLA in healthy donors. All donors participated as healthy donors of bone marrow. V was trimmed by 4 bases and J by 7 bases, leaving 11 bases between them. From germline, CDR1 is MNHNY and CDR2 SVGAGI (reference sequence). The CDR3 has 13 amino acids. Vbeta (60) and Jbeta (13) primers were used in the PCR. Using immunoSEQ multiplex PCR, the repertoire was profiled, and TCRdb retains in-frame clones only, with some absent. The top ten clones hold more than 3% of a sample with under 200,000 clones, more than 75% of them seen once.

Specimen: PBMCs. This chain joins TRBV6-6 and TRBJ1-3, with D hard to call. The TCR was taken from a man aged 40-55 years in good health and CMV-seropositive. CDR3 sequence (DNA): TGTGCCAGCAGTTTCGACCGAGGGAACACCATATATTTT. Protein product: CASSFDRGNTIYF.